This T cell receptor beta chain was retrieved from a study of regulatory T cells in long-lasting Graves disease. Germline loops: CDR1 SGHRS, CDR2 YFSETQ. The CDR3 sequence is 15 residues long. Germline trimming cut 4 bases from V and 9 bases from J; bases unmatched to any gene: 11. The time point is: newly diagnosed GD, antithyroid drugs for less than 3 months. The TCR library was made from RNA that had been extracted from PBMCs in TRIzol. In its sample, this clonotype was seen many times. iRepertoire HTBI primers and Arm-PCR of CDR3 regions built TCR beta libraries. TCRdb recomputed calls from the multiplex PCR reads with MiXCR, one row per CDR3 protein. The table has about 420,000 distinct CDR3 sequences, about 17% seen once. In addition, the sample was reused for a study of T cells in Graves' hyperthyroidism and ophthalmopathy.

The sequence came from a woman under 30 with Graves disease. The genes are TRBV5-1 and TRBJ2-1; 9 positions agree with TRBD2. Sequencing used peripheral blood mononuclear cells (PBMCs), obtained at new diagnosis, from a patient treated with antithyroid drugs. The CDR3 DNA reads as TGCGCCAGCAGCACGGATGTAGCGGGAGTTAGTGAGCAGTTCTTC. As protein: CASSTDVAGVSEQFF.